Given below is one TCR beta chain in context. Antigen specificity is unknown. Germline values: CDR1 SGHRS, CDR2 YFSETQ. V gave up 4 bases and J gave up 9 bases, with 14 bases separating them. There are 14 residues in the CDR3. Reverse transcribing all isolated RNA meant expressed TCRB transcripts were sequenced. The repertoire was sequenced with immunoSEQ multiplex PCR; TCRdb's copy has only in-frame clones and lacks some. The sample consists of more than 250,000 clones, about a fifth of them appearing once. This entry is derived from a study of beta chain features in type 1 diabetes. Study-wide findings and caveats: There was a moderate but significant shortening of TCRB CDR3s in all four CD4+ subsets of Type 1 diabetes patients.

Every sorted population was more than 95% pure. The chain recombines TRBV5-1 with TRBJ1-6, with unresolved D. The sequence was obtained from a woman in her thirties or forties with type 1 diabetes. Specimen: naive CD4+ T cells from blood. The CDR3 loop reads CASSPEAGGSPLHF. CDR3 nucleotide sequence: TGCGCCAGCAGCCCCGAGGCCGGTGGTTCACCCCTCCACTTT.